Below are 8 T cell receptor beta chains sequenced from a single sample in a study of T cell responses to AZD1222 COVID-19 vaccine. The method was immunoSEQ multiplex PCR; TCRdb's version includes in-frame clones alone and lacks a portion of them. This sample yields roughly 120,000 clones, of which roughly 92% are seen a single time; less than 2.5% belongs to the top ten. The sample consisted of peripheral blood, taken 28 days after the second AZD1222 dose. The receptors originated from an adult who received the AZD1222 COVID-19 vaccine.

The rearrangement joins TRBV7-9 to TRBJ2-6; 8 bases map to TRBD1. The V segment lost 0 bases and the J segment 1 base; nucleotides outside the gene matches: 2. CDR1 and CDR2 (germline): SEHNR, FQNEAQ (reference sequence). The CDR3 runs 17 residues. The CDR3, as DNA: TGTGCCAGCAGCTTAGCGAACAGGGGGTCTGGGGCCAACGTCCTGACTTTC. Translating it yields CASSLANRGSGANVLTF.

This clone was counted only a few times. This rearrangement joins TRBV5-1 to TRBJ2-5; possibly TRBD1 or TRBD2 for D (5 bases each). The CDR3 has 14 amino acids. Trimming stripped 4 bases from V and 5 bases from J, with 15 bases between. Germline V gene lookup returns CDR1 SGHRS and CDR2 YFSETQ. The CDR3 bases are TGCGCCAGCAGCGGGGACGGAAGGGAGGAGACCCAGTACTTC. It codes for CASSGDGREETQYF.

Here the CDR3 reads CASSLGDSRNQPQHF. DNA for the CDR3: TGCGCCAGCAGCTTGGGGGACAGCCGCAATCAGCCCCAGCATTTT. This chain links TRBV5-1 with TRBJ1-5; 7 nucleotides agree with TRBD1. There are 15 residues in the CDR3. The germline V gene has CDR1 SGHRS and CDR2 YFSETQ. The V segment lost 0 bases and the J segment 2 bases; nucleotides outside the gene matches: 2.

The chain uses TRBV12-5 and TRBJ2-3, with TRBD2 as a possible D gene (6 bases). V shed 0 bases and J shed 2 bases, with 9 bases lying between them. Germline CDR1 and CDR2: LGHNT and FRNRAP. CDR3 length: 15 residues. The CDR3 DNA follows: TGTGCTAGTGGTTTGGTTGCGGGGCCCACAGATACGCAGTATTTT. Its translation is CASGLVAGPTDTQYF.

The V gene is TRBV10-3, the J gene TRBJ1-4, with a tentative D call TRBD1 (6 bases). Germline lookup yields CDR1 ENHRY and CDR2 SYGVKD. Trimming cost V 3 bases and J 5 bases, with 13 bases left between them. The CDR3 runs 15 residues. DNA for the CDR3: TGTGCCATCAGTGATGGGCAGGGGCTAAATGAAAAACTGTTTTTT. Its protein product is CAISDGQGLNEKLFF.

This clone appeared a few times. The gene calls are TRBV27 and TRBJ2-7, with TRBD1 matching over 7 bases. J lost 5 bases, V lost 4 bases, and 5 bases had no gene match. Per germline, CDR1 MNHEY and CDR2 SMNVEV (reference sequence). The CDR3 contains 13 residues. Written as DNA, the CDR3 is TGTGCCAGCAGTTCCACAGGGGTCGACGAGCAGTACTTC. Translated: CASSSTGVDEQYF.

The chain is built from TRBV19 and TRBJ1-3, with D maybe TRBD1 (5 bases). The CDR3 has 16 residues. Trimming removed 7 bases at V and 0 bases at J, with 16 bases between. Germline lookup yields CDR1 LNHDA and CDR2 SQIVND (reference sequence). The CDR3 bases are TGTGCCAGTATGGGGCGTCAGACACCCTCTGGAAACACCATATATTTT. The encoded protein is CASMGRQTPSGNTIYF.

The chain carries TRBV28 and TRBJ1-2; D uncertain. Trimming took 6 bases from V and 8 from J, leaving 10 bases between them. CDR3 length: 11 amino acids. Per the germline V gene, CDR1 is MDHEN and CDR2 is SYDVKM. The chain's CDR3 is CASSLTEGYTF. CDR3 coding DNA: TGTGCCAGCAGCCTAACAGAGGGCTACACCTTC.